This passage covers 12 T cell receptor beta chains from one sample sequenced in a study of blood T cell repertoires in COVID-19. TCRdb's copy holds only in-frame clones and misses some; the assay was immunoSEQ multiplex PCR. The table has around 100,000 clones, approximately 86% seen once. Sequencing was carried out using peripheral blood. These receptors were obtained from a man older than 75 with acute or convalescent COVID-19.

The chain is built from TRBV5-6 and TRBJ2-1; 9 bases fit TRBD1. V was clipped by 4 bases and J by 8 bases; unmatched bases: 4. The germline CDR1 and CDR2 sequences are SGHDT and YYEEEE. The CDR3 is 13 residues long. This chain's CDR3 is CASSADRGDEQFF. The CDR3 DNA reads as TGTGCCAGCAGCGCGGACAGGGGAGATGAGCAGTTCTTC.

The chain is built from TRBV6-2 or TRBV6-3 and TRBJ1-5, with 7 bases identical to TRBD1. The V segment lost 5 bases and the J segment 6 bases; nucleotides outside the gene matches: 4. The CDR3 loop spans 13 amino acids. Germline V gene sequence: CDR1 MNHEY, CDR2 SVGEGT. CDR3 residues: CASSTTGSQPQHF. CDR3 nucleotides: TGTGCCAGCAGTACGACAGGGTCTCAGCCCCAGCATTTT.

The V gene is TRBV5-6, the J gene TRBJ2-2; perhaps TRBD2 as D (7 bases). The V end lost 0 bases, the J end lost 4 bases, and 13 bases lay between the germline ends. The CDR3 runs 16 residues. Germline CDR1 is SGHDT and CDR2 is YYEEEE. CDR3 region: CASSLEAGAGTGELFF. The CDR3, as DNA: TGTGCCAGCAGCTTGGAGGCGGGGGCTGGCACCGGGGAGCTGTTTTTT.

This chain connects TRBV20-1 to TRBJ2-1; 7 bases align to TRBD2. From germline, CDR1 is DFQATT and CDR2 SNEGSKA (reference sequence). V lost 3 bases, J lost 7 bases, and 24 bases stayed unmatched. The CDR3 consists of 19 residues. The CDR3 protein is CSASSPGFGRASFLNEQFF. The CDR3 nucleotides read TGCAGTGCTAGTAGCCCGGGATTTGGGAGGGCCAGTTTCTTGAATGAGCAGTTCTTC.

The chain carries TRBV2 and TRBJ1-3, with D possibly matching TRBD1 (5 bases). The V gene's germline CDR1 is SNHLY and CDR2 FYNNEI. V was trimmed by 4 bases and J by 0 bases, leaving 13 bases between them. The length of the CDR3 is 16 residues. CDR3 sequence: CASSARQTPSGNTIYF. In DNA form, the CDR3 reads TGTGCCAGCAGTGCGAGACAGACGCCCTCTGGAAACACCATATATTTT. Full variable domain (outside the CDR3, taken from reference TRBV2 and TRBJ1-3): EPEVTQTPSHQVTQMGQEVILRCVPISNHLYFYWYRQILGQKVEFLVSFYNNEISEKSEIFDDQFSVERPDGSNFTLKIRSTKLEDSAMYFCASSARQTPSGNTIYFGEGSWLTVV.

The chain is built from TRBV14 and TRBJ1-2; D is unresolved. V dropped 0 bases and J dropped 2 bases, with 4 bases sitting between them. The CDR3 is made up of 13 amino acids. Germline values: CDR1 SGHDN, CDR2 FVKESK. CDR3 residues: CASSQDLNYGYTF. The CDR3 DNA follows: TGTGCCAGCAGCCAAGATCTGAACTATGGCTACACCTTC.

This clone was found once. The CDR3 DNA follows: TGTGCCAGCAGCGTAGGCAGGTTCTCCTACGAGCAGTACTTC. Translation gives CASSVGRFSYEQYF. The V and J genes are TRBV9 and TRBJ2-7; no firm D call. The ends were cut back, 0 bases at V and 0 bases at J, with 7 bases in the middle. The CDR3 is 14 residues long. The V gene's germline CDR1 is SGDLS and CDR2 YYNGEE. The full variable domain, rest sourced from reference TRBV9 and TRBJ2-7, is DSGVTQTPKHLITATGQRVTLRCSPRSGDLSVYWYQQSLDQGLQFLIQYYNGEERAKGNILERFSAQQFPDLHSELNLSSLELGDSALYFCASSVGRFSYEQYFGPGTRLTVT.

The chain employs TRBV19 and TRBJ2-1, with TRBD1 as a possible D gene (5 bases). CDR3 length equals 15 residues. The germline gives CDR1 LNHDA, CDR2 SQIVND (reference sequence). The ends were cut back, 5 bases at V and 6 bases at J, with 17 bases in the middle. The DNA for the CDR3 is TGTGCCAGTAGTTCCTCAGGACATGTCGGCAATGAGCAGTTCTTC. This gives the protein CASSSSGHVGNEQFF.

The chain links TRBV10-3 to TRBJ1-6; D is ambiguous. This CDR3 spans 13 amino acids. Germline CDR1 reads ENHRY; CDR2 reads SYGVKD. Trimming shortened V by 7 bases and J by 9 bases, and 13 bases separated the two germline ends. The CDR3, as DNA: TGTGCCATCAAGGAAGGAGATGGTTCACCCCTCCACTTT. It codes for CAIKEGDGSPLHF.

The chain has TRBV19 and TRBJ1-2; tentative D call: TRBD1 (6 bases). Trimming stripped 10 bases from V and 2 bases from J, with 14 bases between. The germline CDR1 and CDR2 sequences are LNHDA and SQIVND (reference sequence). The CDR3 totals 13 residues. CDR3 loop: CATLGQPNYGYTF. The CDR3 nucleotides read TGTGCCACCCTCGGACAGCCCAACTATGGCTACACCTTC.

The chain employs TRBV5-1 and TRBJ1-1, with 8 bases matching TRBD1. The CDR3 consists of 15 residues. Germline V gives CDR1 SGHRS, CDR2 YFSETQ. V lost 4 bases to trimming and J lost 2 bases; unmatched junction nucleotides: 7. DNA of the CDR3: TGCGCCAGCAGCGTTCAGGGGGCGGGTAACACTGAAGCTTTCTTT. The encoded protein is CASSVQGAGNTEAFF.

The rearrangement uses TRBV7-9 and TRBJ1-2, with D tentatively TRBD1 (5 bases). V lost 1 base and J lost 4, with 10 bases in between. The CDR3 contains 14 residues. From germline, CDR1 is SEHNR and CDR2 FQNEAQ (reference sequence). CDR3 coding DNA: TGTGCCAGCAGCTTAGAATACAGGAGCTATGGCTACACCTTC. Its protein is CASSLEYRSYGYTF. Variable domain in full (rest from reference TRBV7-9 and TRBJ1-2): DTGVSQNPRHKITKRGQNVTFRCDPISEHNRLYWYRQTLGQGPEFLTYFQNEAQLEKSRLLSDRFSAERPKGSFSTLEIQRTEQGDSAMYLCASSLEYRSYGYTFGSGTRLTVV.